This T cell receptor beta chain was sequenced for a study of T cell responses to AZD1222 COVID-19 vaccine. General study results and limits: Baseline seropositives among AZD1222 recipients totaled only six.

The method was immunoSEQ multiplex PCR; TCRdb's version includes in-frame clones alone and lacks a portion of them. The profile covers 100,000 or so clones, with about 87% appearing a single time and about 1.8% taken by the ten largest. Trimming cost V 5 bases and J 6 bases, with 18 bases left between them. In germline, CDR1 is SGHTA, CDR2 FQGNSA. The CDR3 is 15 residues long. In regard to this clone: Antigen unknown.

The sequence derives from an adult in good health. The sequencing here drew on peripheral blood, taken on day 0 of AZD1222 vaccination. The gene calls are TRBV7-2 and TRBJ2-3; D unresolved. The chain's CDR3 is CASSPGPERSDTQYF. In DNA form, the CDR3 reads TGTGCCAGCAGCCCCGGACCGGAGAGATCGGATACGCAGTATTTT.